A selection of T cell receptor beta chains follows, all from one sample in a study of Ad26.COV2.S vaccination and SARS-CoV-2 variants. Here immunoSEQ multiplex PCR was the method, and the copy in TCRdb shows in-frame clones only, minus some. This sample has 510,000 or so clones, with around 88% found just once. The sequenced sample was peripheral blood, obtained in a trial of Ad26.COV2.S vaccine versus placebo. These receptors all come from a person aged 18 to 65 who received the Ad26.COV2.S COVID-19 vaccine or a placebo. The CDR3 runs from the conserved cysteine through the conserved F or W. The D gene is left open where the match is weak. Expanded clones get a size class; other rows say once, few or many, or leave the size out.

D	V	J	size	DNA	CDR3
.	TRBV7-3	TRBJ2-3	.	TGTGCCAGCAGCTTACTTGGTTCCAGCGCAGATACGCAGTATTTT	CASSLLGSSADTQYF
.	TRBV7-2	TRBJ1-5	.	TGTGCCAGCAGCTTACAATATAGCAATCAGCCCCAGCATTTT	CASSLQYSNQPQHF
.	TRBV5-1	TRBJ2-3	.	TGCGCCAGCAGCTTGGCTATACCCCCCACAGATACGCAGTATTTT	CASSLAIPPTDTQYF
.	TRBV2	TRBJ1-1	.	TGTGCCAGGACGGTGAACACTGAAGCTTTCTTT	CARTVNTEAFF
.	TRBV6-2/TRBV6-3	TRBJ2-2	.	TGTGCCAGCAGCCGGGGACCCGGGGAGCTGTTTTTT	CASSRGPGELFF
.	TRBV28	TRBJ1-1	.	TGTGCCTGTAGAGACTCGAACACTGAAGCTTTCTTT	CACRDSNTEAFF
.	TRBV29-1	TRBJ2-2	once	TGCAGCGGCCGCCGATTCCTAACCGGGGAGCTGTTTTTT	CSGRRFLTGELFF
.	TRBV6-6	TRBJ2-3	.	TGTGCCAGCAGTTCCTTAGCGGTGAGCACAGATACGCAGTATTTT	CASSSLAVSTDTQYF
.	TRBV28	TRBJ2-1	once	TGTGCCAGCAGTTTCTACAATGAGCAGTTCTTC	CASSFYNEQFF
.	TRBV11-3	TRBJ2-7	.	TGTGCCAGCAGCCCCGGGCCGAGCTACGAGCAGTACTTC	CASSPGPSYEQYF
.	TRBV11-2	TRBJ1-2	.	TGTGCCAGCAGCTTAGATCATGGTGGCTACACCTTC	CASSLDHGGYTF
TRBD1	TRBV19	TRBJ1-1	.	TGTGCCAGTAGTATTTGGACAGGGGAGCCTGAAGCTTTCTTT	CASSIWTGEPEAFF
.	TRBV7-8	TRBJ1-5	.	TGTGCCAGCAGCCAGGGACCGTCGGGCAATCAGCCCCAGCATTTT	CASSQGPSGNQPQHF
.	TRBV7-2	TRBJ2-1	.	TGTGCCAGCAGCTTCGGGATAGCCTACAATGAGCAGTTCTTC	CASSFGIAYNEQFF
.	TRBV27	TRBJ1-2	.	TGTGCCAGCAGTCCCGGGTTTGCTAACTATGGCTACACCTTC	CASSPGFANYGYTF
TRBD1	TRBV10-3	TRBJ1-6	.	TGTGCCATCAGTGAGACGACAGGGGGGAATTCACCCCTCCACTTT	CAISETTGGNSPLHF
TRBD1	TRBV5-1	TRBJ1-6	.	TGCGCCAGCAGCTTGTGGGGGGGACAGACTAATTCACCCCTCCACTTT	CASSLWGGQTNSPLHF
TRBD1	TRBV5-1	TRBJ1-4	.	TGCGCCAGCAGCTTGGCAGGGGGTAATGAAAAACTGTTTTTT	CASSLAGGNEKLFF
.	TRBV29-1	TRBJ1-2	.	TGCAGCGTTGACGAGGGCTACACCTTC	CSVDEGYTF
TRBD1	TRBV27	TRBJ1-1	.	TGTGCCAGCAGTTACAGTACAGGGGGCGTTGACACTGAAGCTTTCTTT	CASSYSTGGVDTEAFF
TRBD1	TRBV10-3	TRBJ1-2	few	TGTGCCATCAGGGACAGGATCGGGTATGGCTACACCTTC	CAIRDRIGYGYTF
.	TRBV6-1	TRBJ1-4	once	TGTGCCAGCAGTGAAGCGGTGACGGGGCGGGAAAAACTGTTTTTT	CASSEAVTGREKLFF
TRBD2	TRBV7-2	TRBJ2-5	.	TGTGCCAGCAGCAGGGGACTAGCGGTCCGGGAGACCCAGTACTTC	CASSRGLAVRETQYF
.	TRBV10-2	TRBJ1-6	.	TGCGCCAGCAGTCCGGGACTGAGAAATTCACCCCTCCACTTT	CASSPGLRNSPLHF
.	TRBV6-5	TRBJ2-7	.	TGTGCCGCAGGAGGGGAAGGTCACGAGCAGTACTTC	CAAGGEGHEQYF
.	TRBV7-3	TRBJ2-1	once	TGTGCCAGCAGCTTGACGGTGAACAATGAGCAGTTCTTC	CASSLTVNNEQFF
.	TRBV30	TRBJ1-2	few	TGTGCCTGGAGTCCCTCGCAGGGGAGATCGAACTATGGCTACACCTTC	CAWSPSQGRSNYGYTF
.	TRBV11-3	TRBJ1-1	.	TGTGCCAGCAGCAACAGTTTTGGCACTGAAGCTTTCTTT	CASSNSFGTEAFF